The 23 T cell receptor beta chains given below trace back to one sample, sequenced in a study of cytomegalovirus exposure and HLA in healthy donors. PCR involved 60 Vbeta and 13 Jbeta primers. TCRdb keeps only in-frame clones here, not all; method: immunoSEQ multiplex PCR. Among about 92,000 clones listed, 81% were seen once. The material sequenced was PBMCs. All receptors come from a girl aged 2 to 10 in good health and CMV-seropositive.

The chain has TRBV15 and TRBJ1-5; D remains unclear. V was pared by 3 bases and J by 3 bases, with 18 bases between. Germline V gene sequence: CDR1 LNHNV, CDR2 YYDKDF (reference sequence). The CDR3 extends over 17 amino acids. The CDR3 region has the DNA TGTGCCACCAGCAGTAAGATCTCCGGGGTTTTCAATCAGCCCCAGCATTTT. This gives the protein CATSSKISGVFNQPQHF.

A few counts support this clone. The V gene is TRBV30, the J gene TRBJ1-2; tentative D call: TRBD1 (6 bases). The CDR3 extends over 15 amino acids. Trimming removed 3 bases at V and 1 base at J, with 15 bases between. Germline CDR1 GTSNPN, CDR2 SVGIG (reference sequence). CDR3 sequence: CAWRLKDRNNYGYTF. CDR3 DNA sequence: TGTGCCTGGAGATTAAAGGACAGAAATAACTATGGCTACACCTTC.

The chain couples TRBV4-3 to TRBJ2-3; TRBD2 aligns across 9 bases. The CDR3 runs to 15 residues. Germline V gene lookup returns CDR1 LGHNA and CDR2 YSLEER. Germline trimming cut 3 bases from V and 5 bases from J; bases unmatched to any gene: 6. DNA for the CDR3: TGCGCCAGCAGCCAGGCGGGGGGGGCACAAGATACGCAGTATTTT. Amino acids: CASSQAGGAQDTQYF.

This chain links TRBV19 with TRBJ2-6; 10 nucleotides line up with TRBD1. Germline trimming cut 6 bases from V and 2 bases from J; bases unmatched to any gene: 13. The germline CDR1 and CDR2 sequences are LNHDA and SQIVND (reference sequence). The CDR3 contains 19 residues. Here the CDR3 DNA reads TGTGCCAGTAGGTCCTACCGGGACAGGGGATTACCTGGGGCCAACGTCCTGACTTTC. This gives the protein CASRSYRDRGLPGANVLTF. The full variable domain, rest sourced from reference TRBV19 and TRBJ2-6, is DGGITQSPKYLFRKEGQNVTLSCEQNLNHDAMYWYRQDPGQGLRLIYYSQIVNDFQKGDIAEGYSVSREKKESFPLTVTSAQKNPTAFYLCASRSYRDRGLPGANVLTFGAGSRLTVL.

The rearrangement uses TRBV10-2 and TRBJ1-2, with D hard to call. Germline V CDR1 and CDR2: WSHSY, SAAADI. The CDR3 has 13 residues. V shed 10 bases and J shed 6 bases, with 18 bases lying between them. The CDR3 bases are TGCGCCATCAGACAACCCCAGGAGGATGGCTACACCTTC. It codes for CAIRQPQEDGYTF.

As concerns this clone: This CDR3 is also generated by other DNA sequences in the sample. The chain carries TRBV30 and TRBJ2-7; weak D call: TRBD1 (6 bases). Trimming removed 2 bases at V and 4 bases at J, with 6 bases between. Germline-derived CDR1 and CDR2 are GTSNPN and SVGIG (reference sequence). The CDR3 sequence is 11 residues long. The CDR3 coding sequence is TGTGCCTGGAGTCAGGGGTACGAGCAGTACTTC. Its protein product is CAWSQGYEQYF.

The rearrangement uses TRBV6-5 and TRBJ1-2; D is possibly TRBD1 (5 bases). Trimming removed 5 bases from V and 0 bases from J, with 13 bases in between. The CDR3 totals 15 residues. Germline assignment: CDR1 MNHEY and CDR2 SVGAGI. The CDR3, as DNA: TGTGCCAGCAGTCCTTGGGACTTCCCTAACTATGGCTACACCTTC. Its translation: CASSPWDFPNYGYTF.

V is TRBV20-1 and J is TRBJ2-7; a possible D gene is TRBD1 (5 bases). V was cut by 0 bases and J by 8 bases, with 8 bases left in between. Germline values: CDR1 DFQATT, CDR2 SNEGSKA (reference sequence). The CDR3 extends over 11 amino acids. DNA of the CDR3: TGCAGTGCTAGAGATGGGGCCCAGCAGTACTTC. It codes for CSARDGAQQYF.

This chain uses TRBV28 with TRBJ1-1; no definite D call. In germline, CDR1 is MDHEN, CDR2 SYDVKM. Trimming pared 4 bases from V and 1 base from J, leaving 7 bases between. CDR3 length equals 13 residues. The DNA of the CDR3 is TGTGCCAGCAGTTACACCCGGAACACTGAAGCTTTCTTT. Translated: CASSYTRNTEAFF.

CDR3 region: CASSLFAGGNNEQFF. For the CDR3, the DNA is TGTGCCAGCAGTTTATTCGCGGGAGGGAACAATGAGCAGTTCTTC. The chain recombines TRBV27 with TRBJ2-1; 9 bases match TRBD2. Germline V gene sequence: CDR1 MNHEY, CDR2 SMNVEV (reference sequence). CDR3 length: 15 amino acids. V was pared by 1 base and J by 5 bases, with 3 bases of the junction left unmatched.

A few counts support this clone. V and J are TRBV7-2 and TRBJ2-3; D unclear. Germline V gene data show CDR1 as SGHTA and CDR2 as FQGNSA. This CDR3 has 12 residues. Trimming left V 3 bases short and J 2 bases short, with 3 bases between. CDR3: CASSFYTDTQYF. For the CDR3, the DNA is TGTGCCAGCAGCTTCTACACAGATACGCAGTATTTT. Together with reference TRBV7-2 and TRBJ2-3, the CDR3 gives the full variable domain: GAGVSQSPSNKVTEKGKDVELRCDPISGHTALYWYRQSLGQGLEFLIYFQGNSAPDKSGLPSDRFSAERTGGSVSTLTIQRTQQEDSAVYLCASSFYTDTQYFGPGTRLTVL.

This rearrangement joins TRBV6-4 to TRBJ2-3; TRBD2 aligns across 7 bases. There are 15 residues in the CDR3. From germline, CDR1 is MRHNA and CDR2 SNTAGT. V lost 4 bases, J lost 0 bases, and 4 bases stayed unmatched. DNA for the CDR3: TGTGCCAGCAGTGCCTCCGGGGGGAGCACAGATACGCAGTATTTT. It translates to CASSASGGSTDTQYF.

Note on this clone: Germline is not matched at one junction end, which may reflect a read error. The chain carries TRBV7-7 and TRBJ2-5, with D possibly being TRBD1 (8 bases). Looked up from germline, CDR1 is SSHAT and CDR2 is FNYEAQ (reference sequence). This CDR3 contains 15 residues. CDR3 nucleotide sequence: TGTGCTAGCAGCTTCAGGGGGCTCGGGGGGGAGACCCAGTACTTC. Amino acids: CASSFRGLGGETQYF.

Here the CDR3 DNA reads TGTGCCAGCAGCCTCCCGGAAGCCCCCGGCGGACCCCAGCATTTT. Amino acid sequence: CASSLPEAPGGPQHF. This sequence joins TRBV6-1 and TRBJ1-5, with D unresolved. Germline V gene lookup returns CDR1 MNHNS and CDR2 SASEGT. This CDR3 is built from 15 residues. Trimming cost V 6 bases and J 10 bases, with 22 bases left between them.

A few counts support this clone. The chain joins TRBV11-3 to TRBJ2-7; possible D gene TRBD2, 6 bases. Trimming took off 11 bases at V and 2 bases at J, with 13 bases between the two ends. This CDR3 region has 12 residues. The germline gives CDR1 SGHNT, CDR2 YENEEA. The CDR3 DNA sequence: TGTGCCCGGGGGTGGACACCCTACGAGCAGTACTTC. This encodes CARGWTPYEQYF. Full variable domain (remainder filled in from reference TRBV11-3 and TRBJ2-7): EAGVVQSPRYKIIEKKQPVAFWCNPISGHNTLYWYLQNLGQGPELLIRYENEEAVDDSQLPKDRFSAERLKGVDSTLKIQPAELGDSAVYLCARGWTPYEQYFGPGTRLTVT.

The genes are TRBV6-5 and TRBJ1-3; D call uncertain. V was cut by 5 bases and J by 3 bases, with 11 bases left in between. Germline assignment: CDR1 MNHEY and CDR2 SVGAGI. The CDR3 consists of 14 residues. The CDR3, as DNA: TGTGCCAGCAGTCAACTTCACAGTGGAAACACCATATATTTT. Translated, it gives CASSQLHSGNTIYF.

The CDR3: CASSRANTEAFF. The CDR3, as DNA: TGTGCCAGTAGCCGCGCGAACACTGAAGCTTTCTTT. The chain combines TRBV19 with TRBJ1-1; no firm D call. The V gene's germline CDR1 is LNHDA and CDR2 SQIVND (reference sequence). The germline V and J ends were trimmed by 6 bases and 1 base, with 6 bases remaining between them. CDR3 length: 12 residues.

Here the CDR3 DNA reads TGTGCCAGCACCAGGGTTGCGGCCTATGGCTACACCTTC. It specifies CASTRVAAYGYTF. The chain employs TRBV6-5 and TRBJ1-2, with a possible D match to TRBD1 (5 bases). Germline lookup yields CDR1 MNHEY and CDR2 SVGAGI. Between the trimmed V and J ends, which lost 7 bases and 4 bases, there was a span of 13 bases. The CDR3 runs to 13 residues.

This chain joins TRBV19 and TRBJ1-2, with unresolved D. The V gene lost 1 base and the J gene lost 8 bases, with 14 bases spanning the gap. This CDR3 region has 14 residues. In germline, CDR1 is LNHDA, CDR2 SQIVND (reference sequence). CDR3 bases: TGTGCCAGTAGTATAGCCTCCTCCTCTCGGGGCTACACCTTC. The encoded protein is CASSIASSSRGYTF.

About this clone itself: At the DNA level, this CDR3 is encoded by other sequences in the same sample as well. This chain connects TRBV6-5 to TRBJ1-1, with TRBD1 matching over 7 bases. Losses at the gene ends were 7 bases for V and 5 bases for J; bases not matched to a gene: 7. CDR1 is MNHEY, CDR2 SVGAGI, per germline. This CDR3 contains 13 residues. CDR3 DNA sequence: TGTGCCAGCAAAGACAGGGTTGGGACTGAAGCTTTCTTT. Residues: CASKDRVGTEAFF.

This clone was detected only once. The chain employs TRBV30 and TRBJ2-1, with D unresolved. V lost 3 bases and J lost 2, with 8 bases in between. Germline CDR1 is GTSNPN and CDR2 is SVGIG (reference sequence). This CDR3 has 13 amino acids. The CDR3 sequence is CAWRTGPYNEQFF. CDR3 DNA: TGTGCCTGGAGAACGGGTCCCTACAATGAGCAGTTCTTC. The variable domain in full, with the rest retrieved from reference TRBV30 and TRBJ2-1, is SQTIHQWPATLVQPVGSPLSLECTVEGTSNPNLYWYRQAAGRGLQLLFYSVGIGQISSEVPQNLSASRPQDRQFILSSKKLLLSDSGFYLCAWRTGPYNEQFFGPGTRLTVL.

The CDR3 region has the DNA TGTGCCAGCAGTAGTAACAGTTATTTAGGCTACACCTTC. The encoded protein is CASSSNSYLGYTF. J is TRBJ1-2 and V is TRBV6-1; the D is unclear. Germline V gene data show CDR1 as MNHNS and CDR2 as SASEGT. Trimming shortened V by 5 bases and J by 8 bases, and 15 bases separated the two germline ends. The CDR3 runs to 13 residues.

This rearrangement joins TRBV5-1 to TRBJ2-7, with TRBD1 matching 9 bases. Per germline, CDR1 SGHRS and CDR2 YFSETQ. V trimming: 3 bases; J trimming: 3 bases; junction bases outside the gene matches: 4. CDR3 length: 14 residues. CDR3 sequence reads: CASSSGTGIYEQYF. The CDR3 DNA is TGCGCCAGCAGCTCCGGGACAGGGATCTACGAGCAGTACTTC. Full variable domain (remainder filled in from reference TRBV5-1 and TRBJ2-7): KAGVTQTPRYLIKTRGQQVTLSCSPISGHRSVSWYQQTPGQGLQFLFEYFSETQRNKGNFPGRFSGRQFSNSRSEMNVSTLELGDSALYLCASSSGTGIYEQYFGPGTRLTVT.